A single sample is the source of the 20 T cell receptor beta chains below, sequenced in a study of regulatory T cells in long-lasting Graves disease. For TCR beta, libraries came from iRepertoire HTBI primers and Arm-PCR of CDR3 regions. TCRdb re-derived calls from the multiplex PCR reads in MiXCR, one entry per CDR3 protein. Here the sample spans approximately 400,000 distinct CDR3 sequences, under 25% being singletons. Indicated time point: persistent/refractory GD, antithyroid drugs over 5 years with positive TRAb. Scientists built the TCR library using RNA that was extracted from PBMCs. The source was peripheral blood mononuclear cells (PBMCs), collected when the disease was refractory, from a patient treated with antithyroid drugs. The receptors were gathered from a female donor with Graves disease.

The chain is built from TRBV30 and TRBJ1-5, with D possibly TRBD1 on 6 matching bases. Germline-derived CDR1 and CDR2 are GTSNPN and SVGIG (reference sequence). The CDR3 has 14 residues. V lost 7 bases, J lost 0 bases, and 13 bases lay in between. The CDR3 reads CAFGTHYSNQPQHF. The CDR3 DNA sequence: TGTGCCTTCGGGACACATTATAGCAATCAGCCCCAGCATTTT.

This clonotype has ten or more counts. The rearrangement links TRBV20-1 to TRBJ2-5, with 8 bases fitting TRBD1. The CDR3 loop spans 13 amino acids. V trimming: 5 bases; J trimming: 5 bases; junction bases outside the gene matches: 7. Germline loops: CDR1 DFQATT, CDR2 SNEGSKA (reference sequence). DNA of the CDR3: TGCAGTGCTCCTCAGGGGGCCAGGGAGACCCAGTACTTC. It encodes CSAPQGARETQYF.

As regards this clonotype: A read error may be the cause here, since a much bigger clone is one base away. This sequence joins TRBV5-6 and TRBJ2-7; a weak D match, TRBD2 (5 bases). Germline assignment: CDR1 SGHDT and CDR2 YYEEEE. The V end lost 4 bases, the J end lost 6 bases, and 17 bases lay between the germline ends. The CDR3 runs to 14 residues. CDR3 loop: CASSALGRVGEQYF. The CDR3 bases are TGTGCCAGCAGCGCCTTAGGGAGAGTGGGCGAGCAGTACTTC. Together with reference TRBV5-6 and TRBJ2-7, the CDR3 gives the full variable domain: DAGVTQSPTHLIKTRGQQVTLRCSPKSGHDTVSWYQQALGQGPQFIFQYYEEEERQRGNFPDRFSGHQFPNYSSELNVNALLLGDSALYLCASSALGRVGEQYFGPGTRLTVT.

Worth noting for this clonotype: This sequence may be a read error, since a much larger clone differs from it by one base. V is TRBV20-1 and J is TRBJ2-7; perhaps TRBD2 as D (6 bases). CDR3 length: 14 amino acids. Trimming pared 6 bases from V and 0 bases from J, leaving 15 bases between. Germline V lookup: CDR1 DFQATT, CDR2 SNEGSKA (reference sequence). CDR3: CSAPGLQASYEQYF. CDR3 DNA: TGCAGTGCCCCGGGACTCCAGGCCTCCTACGAGCAGTACTTC.

This clonotype has only a few counts. A read error is likely, as this CDR3 ends without the conserved phenylalanine or tryptophan. The chain uses TRBV5-1 and TRBJ1-1, with D possibly matching TRBD1 (6 bases). Looked up from germline, CDR1 is SGHRS and CDR2 is YFSETQ. V was shortened by 4 bases and J by 0 bases, with 13 bases between the two germline ends. The CDR3 has 15 residues. The CDR3 DNA follows: TGCGCCAGCAGCCCCGGGGGGCTGATGAACACTGAAGCTTTCTCT. This gives the protein CASSPGGLMNTEAFS.

This clonotype was picked up a small number of times. The V call is TRBV24-1, the J call TRBJ2-2, with a possible D match to TRBD2 (6 bases). The length of the CDR3 is 16 residues. CDR1 and CDR2 from the germline V gene are KGHDR and SFDVKD. V was shortened by 2 bases and J by 3 bases, with 12 bases between the two germline ends. The CDR3 DNA sequence: TGTGCCACCAGTGATTCCGGGACTTACTACACCGGGGAGCTGTTTTTT. This gives the protein CATSDSGTYYTGELFF.

This rearrangement joins TRBV6-5 to TRBJ2-2; D not resolved. The germline V gene has CDR1 MNHEY and CDR2 SVGAGI. V was clipped by 0 bases and J by 4 bases, with 9 bases between them. The CDR3 consists of 15 residues. CDR3 sequence (DNA): TGTGCCAGCAGTTACTCAGGGATAGGCACCGGGGAGCTGTTTTTT. Translated: CASSYSGIGTGELFF.

This clonotype turned up a few times. CDR3 region: CASSQFKNTEAFF. The DNA of the CDR3 is TGTGCCAGCAGCCAATTTAAGAACACTGAAGCTTTCTTT. This sequence joins TRBV3-1 and TRBJ1-1, with unresolved D. Germline V gene sequence: CDR1 LGHDT, CDR2 YNNKEL (reference sequence). The CDR3 is 13 residues long. Trimming took off 2 bases at V and 1 base at J, with 5 bases between the two ends.

The V and J genes are TRBV12-3 or TRBV12-4 and TRBJ2-1; 7 positions agree with TRBD1. CDR3 length: 12 residues. V dropped 3 bases and J dropped 11; count of bases not matched to a gene: 4. The CDR3 region has the DNA TGTGCCAGCAGTTTGGGACAGACCAAGCAGTTCTTC. Its translation: CASSLGQTKQFF.

This clonotype was seen at least ten times. The CDR3 nucleotides read TGTGCCAGCAGTTACTCGCCGGGGACAGGACAAGGGAATCAGCCCCAGCATTTT. Residues: CASSYSPGTGQGNQPQHF. This chain joins TRBV6-2 or TRBV6-3 and TRBJ1-5; 8 nucleotides match TRBD1. Losses at the gene ends were 0 bases for V and 4 bases for J; bases not matched to a gene: 11. The length of the CDR3 is 18 residues. In germline, CDR1 is MNHEY, CDR2 SVGEGT.

This clonotype was seen at least ten times. V is TRBV7-2 and J is TRBJ1-6, with TRBD1 matching 7 bases. Losses at the gene ends were 4 bases for V and 12 bases for J; bases not matched to a gene: 18. This CDR3 comprises 17 residues. Germline lookup yields CDR1 SGHTA and CDR2 FQGNSA. CDR3 in DNA: TGTGCCAGCAGCTCAGGACAGGCTTCTGGCACAGGTGGACCCCTCCACTTT. It codes for CASSSGQASGTGGPLHF.

This clonotype has a handful of counts. J is TRBJ2-7 and V is TRBV5-1, with 11 positions matching TRBD2. After removal of 0 bases from V and 3 bases from J, the junction contained 2 bases not matched to a gene. CDR1 and CDR2 (germline): SGHRS, YFSETQ. The CDR3 spans 15 residues. CDR3 sequence (DNA): TGCGCCAGCAGCTTGGGACTAGCGGGGTACTACGAGCAGTACTTC. Amino acid sequence: CASSLGLAGYYEQYF.

This clonotype was seen a single time. A clone one base away is much larger, so this may be a read error. The chain is built from TRBV7-2 and TRBJ1-2, with D perhaps TRBD1 (6 bases). The CDR3 extends over 13 amino acids. The germline V gene has CDR1 SGHTA and CDR2 FQGNSA. Deletions cut 7 bases from V and 6 bases from J, with 15 bases between. The CDR3 DNA follows: TGTGCCAGCACCCCTAGGGGGGTCAATGGCTACACCTTC. It specifies CASTPRGVNGYTF. The entire variable domain, with the rest obtained from reference TRBV7-2 and TRBJ1-2, is as follows: GAGVSQSPSNKVTEKGKDVELRCDPISGHTALYWYRQSLGQGLEFLIYFQGNSAPDKSGLPSDRFSAERTGGSVSTLTIQRTQQEDSAVYLCASTPRGVNGYTFGSGTRLTVV.

There are many counts of this clonotype. The chain combines TRBV6-2 or TRBV6-3 with TRBJ1-1; D remains ambiguous. Trimming took off 2 bases at V and 0 bases at J, with 7 bases between the two ends. CDR3 size: 14 residues. CDR1 is MNHEY and CDR2 is SVGEGT in the germline V gene. CDR3 amino acids: CASSYGSMNTEAFF. CDR3 DNA sequence: TGTGCCAGCAGTTACGGCTCCATGAACACTGAAGCTTTCTTT.

This clonotype was recorded at least ten times. The gene calls are TRBV11-1 and TRBJ2-7, with D uncertain. CDR3 length: 12 amino acids. Deletions cut 8 bases from V and 5 bases from J, with 13 bases between. The germline V gene has CDR1 SGHAT and CDR2 FQDESV (reference sequence). Here the CDR3 reads CASALEIDEQYF. CDR3 sequence (DNA): TGTGCCAGCGCACTCGAGATCGACGAGCAGTACTTC.

J is TRBJ2-7 and V is TRBV7-8; 13 positions match TRBD2. There are 17 residues in the CDR3. In germline, CDR1 is SGHVS, CDR2 FQNEAQ. V shed 11 bases, J shed 0 bases, and the junction held 13 bases outside the gene matches. The CDR3 here is CAWSAGLAGLLSYEQYF. DNA for the CDR3: TGTGCCTGGAGTGCGGGACTAGCGGGGCTCCTCTCCTACGAGCAGTACTTC. Full variable domain (outside the CDR3, taken from reference TRBV7-8 and TRBJ2-7): GAGVSQSPRYKVAKRGQDVALRCDPISGHVSLFWYQQALGQGPEFLTYFQNEAQLDKSGLPSDRFFAERPEGSVSTLKIQRTQQEDSAVYLCAWSAGLAGLLSYEQYFGPGTRLTVT.

As regards this clonotype: Being one base from a much bigger clone, this may be a read error. V and J are TRBV20-1 and TRBJ1-1; 8 bases map to TRBD1. The CDR3 is 12 residues long. Germline lookup yields CDR1 DFQATT and CDR2 SNEGSKA (reference sequence). The CDR3 DNA sequence: TGCAGTGCTAAACAGGGGGGGACTGAAGCTTCCTTT. Protein product: CSAKQGGTEASF.

This clonotype has more than one count but fewer than ten. This chain uses TRBV12-3 or TRBV12-4 with TRBJ1-6; weak D call: TRBD1 (5 bases). The CDR3 has 13 residues. With 5 bases removed from V and 7 bases from J, the gap between germline ends came to 9 bases. CDR3 in amino acids: CASSPRTNSPLHF. CDR3 bases: TGTGCCAGCAGTCCAAGGACAAATTCACCCCTCCACTTT.

The chain is built from TRBV15 and TRBJ1-5; maybe TRBD1 (6 bases). The ends were cut back, 6 bases at V and 0 bases at J, with 9 bases in the middle. The germline V gene encodes CDR1 LNHNV and CDR2 YYDKDF (reference sequence). CDR3 size: 14 residues. CDR3 residues: CATRQGGSNQPQHF. The CDR3 coding sequence is TGTGCCACCAGACAAGGGGGTAGCAATCAGCCCCAGCATTTT. The complete variable domain, with remaining parts taken from reference TRBV15 and TRBJ1-5, reads DAMVIQNPRYQVTQFGKPVTLSCSQTLNHNVMYWYQQKSSQAPKLLFHYYDKDFNNEADTPDNFQSRRPNTSFCFLDIRSPGLGDTAMYLCATRQGGSNQPQHFGDGTRLSIL.

This clonotype was counted ten times or more. The chain couples TRBV19 to TRBJ1-5; 8 bases line up with TRBD1. V trimming: 2 bases; J trimming: 6 bases; junction bases outside the gene matches: 9. Germline-derived CDR1 and CDR2 are LNHDA and SQIVND (reference sequence). The CDR3 is made up of 16 amino acids. CDR3: CASSITAGGSGQPQHF. The CDR3 DNA sequence: TGTGCCAGTAGTATAACTGCAGGGGGCTCAGGTCAGCCCCAGCATTTT.